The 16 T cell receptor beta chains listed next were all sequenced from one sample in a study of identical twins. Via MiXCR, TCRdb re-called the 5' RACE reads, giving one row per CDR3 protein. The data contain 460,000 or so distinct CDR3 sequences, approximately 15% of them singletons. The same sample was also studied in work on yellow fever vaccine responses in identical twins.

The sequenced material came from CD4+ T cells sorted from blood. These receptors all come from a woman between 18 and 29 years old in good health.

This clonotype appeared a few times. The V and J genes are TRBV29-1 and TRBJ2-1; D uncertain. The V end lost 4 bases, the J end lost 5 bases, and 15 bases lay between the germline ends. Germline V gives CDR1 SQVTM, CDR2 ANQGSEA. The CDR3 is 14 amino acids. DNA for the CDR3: TGCAGCGTTGGGGAAGGTAGGGCGAACAATGAGCAGTTCTTC. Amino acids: CSVGEGRANNEQFF.

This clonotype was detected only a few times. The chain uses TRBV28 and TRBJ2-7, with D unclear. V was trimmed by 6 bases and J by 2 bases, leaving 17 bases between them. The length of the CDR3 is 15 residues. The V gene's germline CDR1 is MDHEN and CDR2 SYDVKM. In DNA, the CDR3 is TGTGCCAGCAGCCTCCTTCGGACCCGACCCTACGAGCAGTACTTC. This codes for CASSLLRTRPYEQYF.

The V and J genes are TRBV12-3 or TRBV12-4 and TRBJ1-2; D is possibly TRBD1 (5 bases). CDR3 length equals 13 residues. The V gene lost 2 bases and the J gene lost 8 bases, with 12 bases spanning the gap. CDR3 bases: TGTGCCAGCAGTTTACAGGGTTTACGGGGCTACACCTTC. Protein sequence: CASSLQGLRGYTF.

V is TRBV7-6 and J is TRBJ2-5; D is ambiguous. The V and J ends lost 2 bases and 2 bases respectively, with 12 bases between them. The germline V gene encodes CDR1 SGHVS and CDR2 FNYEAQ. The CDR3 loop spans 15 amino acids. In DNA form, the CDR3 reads TGTGCCAGCAGCTTAATAAGCAGGAGTCAAGAGACCCAGTACTTC. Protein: CASSLISRSQETQYF.

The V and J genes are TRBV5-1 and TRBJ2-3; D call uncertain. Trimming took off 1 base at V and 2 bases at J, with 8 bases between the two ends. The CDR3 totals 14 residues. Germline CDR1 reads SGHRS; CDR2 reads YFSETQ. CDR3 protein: CASSLLGFTDTQYF. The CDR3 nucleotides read TGCGCCAGCAGCTTGTTGGGCTTCACAGATACGCAGTATTTT.

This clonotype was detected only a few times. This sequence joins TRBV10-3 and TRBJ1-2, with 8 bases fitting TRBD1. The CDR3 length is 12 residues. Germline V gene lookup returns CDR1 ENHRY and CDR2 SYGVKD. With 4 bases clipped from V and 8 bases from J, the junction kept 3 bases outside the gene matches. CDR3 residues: CAISATGVGYTF. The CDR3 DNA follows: TGTGCCATCAGTGCGACAGGGGTAGGCTACACCTTC.

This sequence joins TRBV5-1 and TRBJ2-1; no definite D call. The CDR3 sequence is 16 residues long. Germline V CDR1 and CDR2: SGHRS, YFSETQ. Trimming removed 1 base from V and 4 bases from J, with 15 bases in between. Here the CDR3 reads CASSLRAPDGYNEQFF. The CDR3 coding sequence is TGCGCCAGCAGCTTGAGAGCTCCGGACGGTTACAATGAGCAGTTCTTC.

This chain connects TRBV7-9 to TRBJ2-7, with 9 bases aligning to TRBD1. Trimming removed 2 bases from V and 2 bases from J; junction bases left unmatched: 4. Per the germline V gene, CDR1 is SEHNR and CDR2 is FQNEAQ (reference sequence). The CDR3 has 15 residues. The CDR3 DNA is TGTGCCAGCAGCTTATTTCGGGACAGGGCCTACGAGCAGTACTTC. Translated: CASSLFRDRAYEQYF. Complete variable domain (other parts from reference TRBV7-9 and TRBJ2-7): DTGVSQNPRHKITKRGQNVTFRCDPISEHNRLYWYRQTLGQGPEFLTYFQNEAQLEKSRLLSDRFSAERPKGSFSTLEIQRTEQGDSAMYLCASSLFRDRAYEQYFGPGTRLTVT.

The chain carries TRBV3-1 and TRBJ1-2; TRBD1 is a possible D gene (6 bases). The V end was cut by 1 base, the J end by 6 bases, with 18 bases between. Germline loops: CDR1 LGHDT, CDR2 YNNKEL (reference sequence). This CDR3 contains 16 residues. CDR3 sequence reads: CASSQVSLGGRHGYTF. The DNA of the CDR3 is TGTGCCAGCAGCCAAGTGTCCCTAGGGGGGAGGCATGGCTACACCTTC.

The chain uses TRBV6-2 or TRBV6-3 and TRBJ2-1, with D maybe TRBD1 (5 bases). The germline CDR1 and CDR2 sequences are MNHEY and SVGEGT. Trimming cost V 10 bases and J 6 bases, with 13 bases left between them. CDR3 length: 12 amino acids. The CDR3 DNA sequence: TGTGCCACCCCCCACAGGACCAATGAGCAGTTCTTC. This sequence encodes CATPHRTNEQFF.

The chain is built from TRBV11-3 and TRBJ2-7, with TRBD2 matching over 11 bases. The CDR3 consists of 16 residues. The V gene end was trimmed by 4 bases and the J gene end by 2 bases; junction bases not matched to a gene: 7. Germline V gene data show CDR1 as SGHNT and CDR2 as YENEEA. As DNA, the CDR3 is TGTGCCAGCAGCTGGATGGGACTAGCGGCCACCTACGAGCAGTACTTC. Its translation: CASSWMGLAATYEQYF.

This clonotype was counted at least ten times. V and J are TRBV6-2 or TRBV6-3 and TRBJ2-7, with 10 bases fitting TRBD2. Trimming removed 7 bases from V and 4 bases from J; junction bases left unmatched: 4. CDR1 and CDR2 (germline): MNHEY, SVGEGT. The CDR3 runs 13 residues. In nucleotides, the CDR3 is TGTGCCAGCAAATATAGCGGGAGGTACGAGCAGTACTTC. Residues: CASKYSGRYEQYF.

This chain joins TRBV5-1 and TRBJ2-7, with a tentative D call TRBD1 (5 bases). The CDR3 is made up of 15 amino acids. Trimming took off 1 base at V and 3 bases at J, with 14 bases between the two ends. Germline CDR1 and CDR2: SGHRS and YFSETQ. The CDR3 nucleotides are TGCGCCAGCAGCTTGTCCCAGGGTTATATCTACGAGCAGTACTTC. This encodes CASSLSQGYIYEQYF.

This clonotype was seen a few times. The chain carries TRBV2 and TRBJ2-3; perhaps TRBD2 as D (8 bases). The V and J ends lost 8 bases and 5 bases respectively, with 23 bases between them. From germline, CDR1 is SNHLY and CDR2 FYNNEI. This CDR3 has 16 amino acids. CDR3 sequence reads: CASGGNRDSGGDTQYF. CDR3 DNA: TGTGCCAGCGGGGGAAACCGGGACAGCGGGGGAGATACGCAGTATTTT.

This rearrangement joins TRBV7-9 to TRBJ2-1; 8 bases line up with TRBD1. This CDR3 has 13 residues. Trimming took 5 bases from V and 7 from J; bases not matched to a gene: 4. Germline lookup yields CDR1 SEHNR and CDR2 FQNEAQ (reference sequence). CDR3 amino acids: CASSRTGINEQFF. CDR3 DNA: TGTGCCAGCAGCCGGACAGGGATTAATGAGCAGTTCTTC.

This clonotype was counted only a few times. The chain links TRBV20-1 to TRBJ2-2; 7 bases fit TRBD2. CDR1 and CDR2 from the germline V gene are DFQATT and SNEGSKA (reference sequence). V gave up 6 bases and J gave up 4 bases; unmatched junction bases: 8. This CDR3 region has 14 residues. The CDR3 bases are TGCAGTGCCCTGGGCAGCGGGGTCACCGGGGAGCTGTTTTTT. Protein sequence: CSALGSGVTGELFF.